What follows is one T cell receptor (beta chain) and its context. The antigen remains unidentified. Attachment of unique molecular identifiers to individual cDNA molecules was performed. MiXCR, applied by TCRdb to the 5' RACE reads, yields one record per CDR3 protein. Among about 79,000 distinct CDR3 sequences listed, over 9% were seen once. The data belong to a study of early T cells in non-severe SARS-CoV-2 infection. Whole-study context: Sequencing of unsorted whole blood was done on bulk RNA, leaving chains unpaired.

The study, taken as a whole, reports: A preference for anti-spike CD8 responses marked VDJdb matching, which missed private and CD4 specificities.

The CDR3 has 15 amino acids. V dropped 7 bases and J dropped 3 bases, with 16 bases sitting between them. The sequencing input was whole blood. The receptor's source is an adult who was a healthcare worker with PCR-confirmed SARS-CoV-2 infection or an uninfected control (not recorded which). The V and J genes are TRBV12-3 or TRBV12-4 and TRBJ1-5; maybe TRBD1 (5 bases). The CDR3 spells CASTPLQGVNQPQHF. CDR3 DNA: TGTGCCAGCACCCCACTTCAGGGAGTCAATCAGCCCCAGCATTTT.